A single sample is the source of the 24 T cell receptor beta chains below, sequenced in a study of cytomegalovirus exposure and HLA in healthy donors. The table came from immunoSEQ multiplex PCR; TCRdb's copy has only in-frame clones and leaves some out. Among 95,000 to 120,000 clones listed, about 85% were seen once. Sequenced sample: PBMCs. The receptors here all came from a woman aged 18-35 years in good health and CMV-seronegative.

V gene TRBV4-1 combines with J gene TRBJ2-5; TRBD1 agrees at 10 bases. Trimming at V came to 2 bases and at J to 5 bases, leaving 8 bases not matched to a gene. The CDR3 sequence is 16 residues long. Germline V gene lookup returns CDR1 MGHRA and CDR2 YSYEKL. The CDR3 sequence is CASSQTGTGVRETQYF. CDR3 in DNA: TGCGCCAGCAGCCAAACCGGGACAGGGGTGAGGGAGACCCAGTACTTC.

The chain links TRBV6-6 to TRBJ2-7, with 9 bases matching TRBD1. With V trimmed by 6 bases and J by 4 bases, 7 bases remained unmatched. This CDR3 is 14 amino acids long. Germline loops: CDR1 MNHNY, CDR2 SVGAGI (reference sequence). The CDR3 region is CASRPGTGRYEQYF. Here the CDR3 DNA reads TGTGCCAGCAGACCCGGGACAGGGAGATACGAGCAGTACTTC.

The chain links TRBV11-1 to TRBJ2-7, with D perhaps matching TRBD2 (7 bases). V gave up 5 bases and J gave up 4 bases, with 12 bases separating them. Germline lookup yields CDR1 SGHAT and CDR2 FQDESV (reference sequence). The CDR3 is 13 residues long. The CDR3 sequence is CASSPGGPYEQYF. Here the CDR3 DNA reads TGTGCCAGCAGCCCCGGGGGGCCGTACGAGCAGTACTTC.

This chain links TRBV27 with TRBJ2-2; tentative D call: TRBD1 (6 bases). The V gene lost 6 bases and the J gene lost 3 bases, with 11 bases spanning the gap. The length of the CDR3 is 14 residues. Germline values: CDR1 MNHEY, CDR2 SMNVEV (reference sequence). The chain's CDR3 is CASSRQVDTGELFF. DNA of the CDR3: TGTGCCAGCAGCCGACAGGTGGACACCGGGGAGCTGTTTTTT.

The rearrangement uses TRBV12-5 and TRBJ2-7; TRBD1 agrees at 10 bases. V gave up 6 bases and J gave up 1 base; unmatched junction bases: 3. CDR3 length equals 14 residues. Looked up from germline, CDR1 is LGHNT and CDR2 is FRNRAP. CDR3 protein: CASGGQGQSYEQYF. CDR3 sequence (DNA): TGTGCTAGTGGGGGACAGGGGCAGTCCTACGAGCAGTACTTC. Complete variable domain (other parts from reference TRBV12-5 and TRBJ2-7): DARVTQTPRHKVTEMGQEVTMRCQPILGHNTVFWYRQTMMQGLELLAYFRNRAPLDDSGMPKDRFSAEMPDATLATLKIQPSEPRDSAVYFCASGGQGQSYEQYFGPGTRLTVT.

The chain links TRBV5-1 to TRBJ2-1, with D maybe TRBD2 (6 bases). This CDR3 spans 15 amino acids. V was cut by 3 bases and J by 3 bases, with 13 bases left in between. The germline gives CDR1 SGHRS, CDR2 YFSETQ. For the CDR3, the DNA is TGCGCCAGCAGCTCGGGGGACTTGGGCTACAATGAGCAGTTCTTC. The encoded protein is CASSSGDLGYNEQFF.

This chain connects TRBV9 to TRBJ1-1, with D hard to call. From germline, CDR1 is SGDLS and CDR2 YYNGEE. This CDR3 has 12 amino acids. Deletions cut 3 bases from V and 4 bases from J, with 7 bases between. The CDR3 DNA reads as TGTGCCAGCAGCGGACCGGGCACTGAAGCTTTCTTT. Its translation: CASSGPGTEAFF.

V is TRBV5-1 and J is TRBJ2-1; D uncertain. This CDR3 has 13 amino acids. The germline V gene encodes CDR1 SGHRS and CDR2 YFSETQ. Between the trimmed V and J ends, which lost 2 bases and 4 bases, there was a span of 7 bases. The CDR3 protein is CASSFSDYNEQFF. Written as DNA, the CDR3 is TGCGCCAGCAGCTTCTCAGATTACAATGAGCAGTTCTTC.

This clone was seen only a few times. This rearrangement joins TRBV10-3 to TRBJ2-7; D not certain. The CDR3 has 12 residues. V lost 0 bases and J 2 bases, leaving 2 bases between the germline ends. Germline loops: CDR1 ENHRY, CDR2 SYGVKD. The CDR3 DNA reads TGTGCCATCAGTGAGTCCGCCTACGAGCAGTACTTC. This gives the protein CAISESAYEQYF.

The chain joins TRBV11-2 to TRBJ2-1; TRBD2 aligns across 7 bases. J was trimmed by 4 bases and V by 6 bases; bases with no gene match: 15. CDR1 and CDR2 (germline): SGHAT, FQNNGV. This CDR3 comprises 17 residues. The CDR3 region is CASSSGRGWTSYNEQFF. DNA of the CDR3: TGTGCCAGCAGTTCGGGGCGGGGCTGGACTAGTTACAATGAGCAGTTCTTC.

V is TRBV11-2 and J is TRBJ2-1, with TRBD2 identical over 9 bases. Germline V gene data show CDR1 as SGHAT and CDR2 as FQNNGV. The CDR3 is made up of 15 amino acids. With V trimmed by 5 bases and J by 5 bases, 7 bases remained unmatched. The CDR3 sequence: CASSRRSGGNNEQFF. DNA of the CDR3: TGTGCCAGCAGCCGTCGTAGCGGGGGTAACAATGAGCAGTTCTTC.

CDR3: CASKLTPGRDTGELFF. DNA for the CDR3: TGTGCCAGCAAGTTAACGCCCGGGAGGGACACCGGGGAGCTGTTTTTT. The chain employs TRBV27 and TRBJ2-2, with 8 bases lining up with TRBD2. CDR1 and CDR2 (germline): MNHEY, SMNVEV (reference sequence). The CDR3 is 16 amino acids. V shed 7 bases, J shed 3 bases, and the junction held 10 bases outside the gene matches.

V gene TRBV19 combines with J gene TRBJ2-7, with D possibly TRBD1 on 6 matching bases. The CDR3 consists of 15 residues. The V and J ends lost 9 bases and 3 bases respectively, with 21 bases between them. The germline V gene has CDR1 LNHDA and CDR2 SQIVND (reference sequence). Written as DNA, the CDR3 is TGTGCCAGCAGGGGCGGTCACTTAGGCCTCTACGAGCAGTACTTC. Translation gives CASRGGHLGLYEQYF.

The chain combines TRBV4-1 with TRBJ1-2; possible D gene TRBD1, 6 bases. The CDR3 sequence is 15 residues long. Trimming took 5 bases from V and 6 from J, leaving 19 bases between them. CDR1 is MGHRA and CDR2 is YSYEKL in the germline V gene. The CDR3 spells CASSTEGGRGDGYTF. In DNA, the CDR3 is TGCGCCAGCAGCACGGAAGGGGGTCGGGGGGATGGCTACACCTTC.

The chain has TRBV7-3 and TRBJ2-3, with D unclear. This CDR3 spans 15 amino acids. Germline CDR1 SGHTA, CDR2 FQGTGA. Trimming stripped 5 bases from V and 0 bases from J, with 12 bases between. CDR3 bases: TGTGCCAGCAGCGAAGTGGGCAGTAGCACAGATACGCAGTATTTT. This codes for CASSEVGSSTDTQYF.

The V and J genes are TRBV2 and TRBJ2-5; 7 bases fit TRBD1. Germline V CDR1 and CDR2: SNHLY, FYNNEI. This CDR3 is 13 amino acids long. V shed 11 bases and J 5 bases; nucleotides not matched to a gene: 11. In nucleotides, the CDR3 is TGTGCCGGCCGACAGGGTAAATGGGAGACCCAGTACTTC. This gives the protein CAGRQGKWETQYF.

The chain couples TRBV27 to TRBJ2-5; tentative D call: TRBD2 (6 bases). The CDR3 covers 15 residues. V gave up 5 bases and J gave up 4 bases, with 17 bases separating them. Germline values: CDR1 MNHEY, CDR2 SMNVEV (reference sequence). CDR3 residues: CASSPFGGILETQYF. The CDR3 DNA sequence: TGTGCCAGCAGTCCCTTCGGGGGTATCTTAGAGACCCAGTACTTC.

The chain links TRBV29-1 to TRBJ1-3; 7 nucleotides line up with TRBD1. V was pared by 5 bases and J by 4 bases, with 5 bases of the junction left unmatched. The CDR3 length is 13 residues. CDR1 and CDR2 (germline): SQVTM, ANQGSEA. The CDR3 sequence: CSVWDSAGNTIYF. The CDR3 nucleotides are TGCAGCGTTTGGGACAGCGCAGGAAACACCATATATTTT.

The chain recombines TRBV7-3 with TRBJ1-1; the D gene is possibly TRBD1 (5 bases). Trimming pared 4 bases from V and 5 bases from J, leaving 11 bases between. In germline, CDR1 is SGHTA, CDR2 FQGTGA. The CDR3 is 13 residues long. CDR3 coding DNA: TGTGCCAGCAGCTACACCGGGGGTACTGAAGCTTTCTTT. It specifies CASSYTGGTEAFF. The variable domain in full, with the rest retrieved from reference TRBV7-3 and TRBJ1-1, is GAGVSQTPSNKVTEKGKYVELRCDPISGHTALYWYRQSLGQGPEFLIYFQGTGAADDSGLPNDRFFAVRPEGSVSTLKIQRTERGDSAVYLCASSYTGGTEAFFGQGTRLTVV.

This clone was picked up one time. The CDR3 DNA reads TGTGCCAGCAGCTTAGAGAGGGGGATTGTTGTCACTGAAGCTTTCTTT. Amino acid sequence: CASSLERGIVVTEAFF. V is TRBV9 and J is TRBJ1-1; possibly TRBD1 for D (6 bases). The CDR3 sequence is 16 residues long. CDR1 is SGDLS, CDR2 YYNGEE, per germline. V lost 4 bases and J lost 4, with 20 bases in between.

The V call is TRBV7-6, the J call TRBJ2-7; 8 bases agree with TRBD2. The CDR3 spans 14 residues. The germline V gene encodes CDR1 SGHVS and CDR2 FNYEAQ. The ends lost 2 bases at V and 4 bases at J; junction bases unmatched: 4. The CDR3 loop reads CASSLSGGRYEQYF. The DNA for the CDR3 is TGTGCCAGCAGCTTATCGGGGGGGAGATACGAGCAGTACTTC.

This chain joins TRBV5-1 and TRBJ1-3; D may be TRBD1 (6 bases). The germline gives CDR1 SGHRS, CDR2 YFSETQ. Trimming took off 4 bases at V and 0 bases at J, with 8 bases between the two ends. The CDR3 covers 14 residues. The CDR3 nucleotides are TGCGCCAGCAGCCGGGACAACTCTGGAAACACCATATATTTT. Residues: CASSRDNSGNTIYF.

This chain connects TRBV5-1 to TRBJ1-1, with 7 bases matching TRBD1. This CDR3 is 17 amino acids long. Germline-derived CDR1 and CDR2 are SGHRS and YFSETQ. The trim removed 6 bases at V and 3 bases at J, leaving 17 bases unmatched. DNA for the CDR3: TGCGCCAGCACCCCATTATTACGGGACAGACGAGACACTGAAGCTTTCTTT. Its protein product is CASTPLLRDRRDTEAFF.

The V gene is TRBV7-3, the J gene TRBJ1-1; D perhaps matches TRBD1 (5 bases). The CDR3 loop spans 14 amino acids. Germline CDR1 SGHTA, CDR2 FQGTGA. V was cut by 4 bases and J by 3 bases, with 12 bases left in between. CDR3 residues: CASSSLGGDTEAFF. CDR3 in DNA: TGTGCCAGCAGCTCCTTGGGGGGGGACACTGAAGCTTTCTTT.